A single sample is the source of the 24 T cell receptor beta chains below, sequenced in a study of blood T cell repertoires in COVID-19. Using immunoSEQ multiplex PCR, the repertoire was profiled, and TCRdb retains in-frame clones only, with some absent. Found here are 70,000 or so clones, roughly 91% of them singletons; the top ten hold under 13%. Source material: peripheral blood. The source is a woman between 18 and 29 years old with acute or convalescent COVID-19.

This chain connects TRBV2 to TRBJ2-5; 10 nucleotides agree with TRBD1. Germline CDR1 is SNHLY and CDR2 is FYNNEI. After removal of 6 bases from V and 4 bases from J, the junction contained 8 bases not matched to a gene. CDR3 length equals 15 residues. CDR3 sequence reads: CASSPGQGWVETQYF. In nucleotides, the CDR3 is TGTGCCAGCAGCCCGGGACAGGGGTGGGTAGAGACCCAGTACTTC.

This chain links TRBV12-3 or TRBV12-4 with TRBJ2-1; 7 nucleotides align to TRBD2. V shed 6 bases and J 3 bases; nucleotides not matched to a gene: 2. The CDR3 covers 13 residues. This CDR3 reads CASRLAHYNEQFF. CDR3 DNA: TGTGCCAGCAGACTAGCGCACTACAATGAGCAGTTCTTC.

J is TRBJ2-1 and V is TRBV6-5; perhaps TRBD2 as D (6 bases). CDR1 and CDR2 from the germline V gene are MNHEY and SVGAGI. The length of the CDR3 is 15 residues. Trimming shortened V by 6 bases and J by 7 bases, and 19 bases separated the two germline ends. CDR3 nucleotides: TGTGCCAGCAGAAGACGGGCGGGACTGGGGAATGAGCAGTTCTTC. The encoded protein is CASRRRAGLGNEQFF.

The gene calls are TRBV7-8 and TRBJ2-1; 10 bases fit TRBD1. This CDR3 is built from 17 residues. The V and J ends lost 5 bases and 4 bases, in that order; junction bases with no gene match: 11. CDR1 SGHVS and CDR2 FQNEAQ come from the germline V gene. In nucleotides, the CDR3 is TGTGCCAGCAGCAGGGAGAGTGGGGACAGGGGTTACAATGAGCAGTTCTTC. This gives the protein CASSRESGDRGYNEQFF. The variable domain in full, completed from reference TRBV7-8 and TRBJ2-1, reads GAGVSQSPRYKVAKRGQDVALRCDPISGHVSLFWYQQALGQGPEFLTYFQNEAQLDKSGLPSDRFFAERPEGSVSTLKIQRTQQEDSAVYLCASSRESGDRGYNEQFFGPGTRLTVL.

The rearrangement joins TRBV18 to TRBJ1-1; weak D call: TRBD1 (5 bases). V lost 4 bases and J 3 bases, leaving 12 bases between the germline ends. The length of the CDR3 is 14 residues. Per germline, CDR1 KGHSH and CDR2 LQKENI. CDR3 sequence reads: CASSRRGRDTEAFF. The CDR3 DNA reads as TGTGCCAGCTCACGACGGGGGAGGGACACTGAAGCTTTCTTT.

The V and J genes are TRBV18 and TRBJ1-1; tentative D call: TRBD1 (6 bases). The CDR3 is 13 amino acids. Germline assignment: CDR1 KGHSH and CDR2 LQKENI. The germline V and J ends were trimmed by 5 bases and 6 bases, with 13 bases remaining between them. The CDR3 bases are TGTGCCAGCTCAGCCTACAGGGCAGCTGAAGCTTTCTTT. This sequence encodes CASSAYRAAEAFF.

The chain combines TRBV5-1 with TRBJ2-7; possibly TRBD1 for D (5 bases). Trimming cost V 0 bases and J 2 bases, with 18 bases left between them. This CDR3 spans 17 amino acids. Germline CDR1 and CDR2: SGHRS and YFSETQ. CDR3 in amino acids: CASSLASSLKGPYEQYF. Here the CDR3 DNA reads TGCGCCAGCAGCTTGGCCTCAAGTCTTAAGGGGCCCTACGAGCAGTACTTC.

The rearrangement joins TRBV2 to TRBJ2-5; 7 bases fit TRBD2. This CDR3 has 12 amino acids. Trimming took 11 bases from V and 5 from J; bases not matched to a gene: 8. Germline CDR1 SNHLY, CDR2 FYNNEI. CDR3 bases: TGTGCCCGAGGACTAGGGCGGGAGACCCAGTACTTC. This encodes CARGLGRETQYF.

The sample holds one count of this clone. V and J are TRBV27 and TRBJ2-2; 8 positions agree with TRBD2. Germline CDR1 is MNHEY and CDR2 is SMNVEV (reference sequence). This CDR3 spans 18 amino acids. V was pared by 2 bases and J by 5 bases, with 13 bases of the junction left unmatched. CDR3 coding DNA: TGTGCCAGCAGTTTAGGAATCGTACAAGCGGGAGTAACCGGGGAGCTGTTTTTT. Its translation is CASSLGIVQAGVTGELFF.

V usage is TRBV6-6 and J usage is TRBJ1-5; D remains ambiguous. V shed 6 bases and J shed 1 base, with 16 bases lying between them. Germline-derived CDR1 and CDR2 are MNHNY and SVGAGI (reference sequence). The CDR3 sequence is 16 residues long. The CDR3 sequence: CASRPGLEASNQPQHF. CDR3 DNA sequence: TGTGCCAGCAGACCCGGACTCGAAGCGAGCAATCAGCCCCAGCATTTT.

This clone has only one observation. This chain connects TRBV9 to TRBJ2-3, with D tentatively TRBD1 (5 bases). CDR1 and CDR2 (germline): SGDLS, YYNGEE. The CDR3 has 16 amino acids. V shed 3 bases and J shed 4 bases, with 18 bases lying between them. The CDR3 here is CASSASRGALADTQYF. The CDR3 region has the DNA TGTGCCAGCAGCGCTTCAAGGGGCGCCTTGGCAGATACGCAGTATTTT.

The chain employs TRBV28 and TRBJ1-2, with 10 nucleotides matching TRBD1. The germline gives CDR1 MDHEN, CDR2 SYDVKM. This CDR3 region has 18 residues. V lost 3 bases and J lost 1; bases outside the gene matches: 11. For the CDR3, the DNA is TGTGCCAGCAGTTTCCCCGGGACAGGGGAATATTATAACTATGGCTACACCTTC. Its protein is CASSFPGTGEYYNYGYTF.

The chain uses TRBV28 and TRBJ2-7, with 10 bases that match TRBD2. V gave up 6 bases and J gave up 1 base; unmatched junction bases: 6. This CDR3 is built from 15 residues. Germline CDR1 and CDR2: MDHEN and SYDVKM. The CDR3, as DNA: TGTGCCAGCAGGCTACAACTAGCGGGATCCTACGAGCAGTACTTC. As protein: CASRLQLAGSYEQYF. Supplemented by reference TRBV28 and TRBJ2-7, the full variable domain reads DVKVTQSSRYLVKRTGEKVFLECVQDMDHENMFWYRQDPGLGLRLIYFSYDVKMKEKGDIPEGYSVSREKKERFSLILESASTNQTSMYLCASRLQLAGSYEQYFGPGTRLTVT.

The chain is built from TRBV5-1 and TRBJ2-7, with 11 positions matching TRBD1. Germline CDR1 SGHRS, CDR2 YFSETQ. This CDR3 has 15 residues. After removal of 2 bases from V and 5 bases from J, the junction contained 6 bases not matched to a gene. In DNA form, the CDR3 reads TGCGCCAGCAGCTTCGGGACAGGGGGGATCGACGAGCAGTACTTC. This sequence encodes CASSFGTGGIDEQYF. Full variable domain (rest looked up from reference TRBV5-1 and TRBJ2-7): KAGVTQTPRYLIKTRGQQVTLSCSPISGHRSVSWYQQTPGQGLQFLFEYFSETQRNKGNFPGRFSGRQFSNSRSEMNVSTLELGDSALYLCASSFGTGGIDEQYFGPGTRLTVT.

V is TRBV27 and J is TRBJ1-6, with D possibly TRBD1 on 6 matching bases. The CDR3 contains 14 residues. The V and J ends lost 2 bases and 10 bases respectively, with 12 bases between them. Germline V gene data show CDR1 as MNHEY and CDR2 as SMNVEV (reference sequence). CDR3 sequence reads: CASSLIQGGSPLHF. CDR3 coding DNA: TGTGCCAGCAGTTTAATACAGGGTGGCTCACCCCTCCACTTT.

V is TRBV14 and J is TRBJ1-1, with unresolved D. Trimming pared 2 bases from V and 0 bases from J, leaving 7 bases between. The CDR3 totals 14 residues. Germline V gene sequence: CDR1 SGHDN, CDR2 FVKESK. DNA of the CDR3: TGTGCCAGCAGCCAACGGGGAATGAACACTGAAGCTTTCTTT. Its protein product is CASSQRGMNTEAFF. Full variable domain (rest looked up from reference TRBV14 and TRBJ1-1): EAGVTQFPSHSVIEKGQTVTLRCDPISGHDNLYWYRRVMGKEIKFLLHFVKESKQDESGMPNNRFLAERTGGTYSTLKVQPAELEDSGVYFCASSQRGMNTEAFFGQGTRLTVV.

The genes are TRBV28 and TRBJ1-5; TRBD1 agrees at 8 bases. This CDR3 contains 15 residues. Germline CDR1 and CDR2: MDHEN and SYDVKM. With 5 bases clipped from V and 2 bases from J, the junction kept 5 bases outside the gene matches. CDR3 protein: CASSGQGSGNQPQHF. The DNA for the CDR3 is TGTGCCAGCAGTGGACAGGGTTCGGGCAATCAGCCCCAGCATTTT. Using reference TRBV28 and TRBJ1-5 for the parts outside the CDR3, the full variable domain is DVKVTQSSRYLVKRTGEKVFLECVQDMDHENMFWYRQDPGLGLRLIYFSYDVKMKEKGDIPEGYSVSREKKERFSLILESASTNQTSMYLCASSGQGSGNQPQHFGDGTRLSIL.

The rearrangement uses TRBV7-9 and TRBJ2-4; tentatively, D is TRBD1 (5 bases). Germline assignment: CDR1 SEHNR and CDR2 FQNEAQ (reference sequence). Between the trimmed V and J ends, which lost 5 bases and 8 bases, there was a span of 16 bases. The CDR3 spans 14 residues. CDR3 protein: CASSPMGPRDIQYF. CDR3 sequence (DNA): TGTGCCAGCAGCCCAATGGGGCCTCGGGACATTCAGTACTTC.

The rearrangement links TRBV6-5 to TRBJ2-3; the D is unclear. Germline V gives CDR1 MNHEY, CDR2 SVGAGI. The CDR3 length is 15 residues. The ends were cut back, 5 bases at V and 1 base at J, with 13 bases in the middle. Written as DNA, the CDR3 is TGTGCCAGCAGTCCTCACGGTATTGGCACAGATACGCAGTATTTT. Encoded protein: CASSPHGIGTDTQYF.

The chain combines TRBV30 with TRBJ2-7, with D possibly matching TRBD2 (6 bases). The germline V gene has CDR1 GTSNPN and CDR2 SVGIG (reference sequence). The V end lost 7 bases, the J end lost 2 bases, and 21 bases lay between the germline ends. The CDR3 runs 15 residues. In nucleotides, the CDR3 is TGTGCCTCCCGGGGAGGAAAGCTAGGTGCCTACGAGCAGTACTTC. This codes for CASRGGKLGAYEQYF.

The chain uses TRBV10-3 and TRBJ2-1; D possibly corresponds to TRBD1 (7 bases). The CDR3 covers 16 residues. Between the trimmed V and J ends, which lost 0 bases and 4 bases, there was a span of 13 bases. Germline-derived CDR1 and CDR2 are ENHRY and SYGVKD. CDR3 protein: CAISESGQGGYNEQFF. The CDR3 DNA sequence: TGTGCCATCAGTGAGTCCGGGCAGGGGGGTTACAATGAGCAGTTCTTC.

V gene TRBV11-2 combines with J gene TRBJ2-5; weak D call: TRBD1 (6 bases). V dropped 5 bases and J dropped 2 bases, with 15 bases sitting between them. The CDR3 extends over 15 amino acids. Germline loops: CDR1 SGHAT, CDR2 FQNNGV. The CDR3 coding sequence is TGTGCCAGCAGCACCCAAACAGGGCCGCAAGAGACCCAGTACTTC. Translation: CASSTQTGPQETQYF.

This clone was seen a single time. The V call is TRBV7-9, the J call TRBJ1-2; D gene unclear. The CDR3 is 12 residues long. Germline assignment: CDR1 SEHNR and CDR2 FQNEAQ (reference sequence). Trimming removed 4 bases from V and 8 bases from J, with 11 bases in between. CDR3 DNA sequence: TGTGCCAGCAGCTCGGAACAACTAGGCTACACCTTC. This encodes CASSSEQLGYTF.

The chain links TRBV2 to TRBJ1-6; D may be TRBD1 (5 bases). CDR3 length: 13 amino acids. Trimming took 7 bases from V and 6 from J, leaving 10 bases between them. Germline CDR1 reads SNHLY; CDR2 reads FYNNEI. CDR3 DNA: TGTGCCAGCATGGGGCCCATTAATTCACCCCTCCACTTT. Translated, it gives CASMGPINSPLHF.